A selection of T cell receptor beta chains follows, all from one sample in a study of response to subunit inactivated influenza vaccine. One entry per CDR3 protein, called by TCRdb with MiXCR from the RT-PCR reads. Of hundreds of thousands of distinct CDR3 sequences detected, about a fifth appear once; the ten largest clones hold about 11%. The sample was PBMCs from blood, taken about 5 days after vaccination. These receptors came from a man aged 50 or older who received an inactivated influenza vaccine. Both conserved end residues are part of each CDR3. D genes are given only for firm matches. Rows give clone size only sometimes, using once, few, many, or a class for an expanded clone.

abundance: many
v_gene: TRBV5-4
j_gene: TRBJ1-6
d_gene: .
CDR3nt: TGTGCCAGCAGTAACGATGATTCACCCCTCCACTTT
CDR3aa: CASSNDDSPLHF

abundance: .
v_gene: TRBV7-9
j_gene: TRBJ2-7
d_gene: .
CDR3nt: TGTGCCAGCAGCTTAAAGGACGGTCCCTCCTACGAGCAGTACTTC
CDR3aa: CASSLKDGPSYEQYF

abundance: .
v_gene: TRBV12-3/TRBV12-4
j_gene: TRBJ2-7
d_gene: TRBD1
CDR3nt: TGTGCCAGCAGTTTTGAACAGGGGCCTTACGAGCAGTACTTC
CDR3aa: CASSFEQGPYEQYF

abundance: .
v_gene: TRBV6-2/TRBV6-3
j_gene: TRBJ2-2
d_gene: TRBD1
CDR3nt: TGTGCCAGCAGCCGAGGGACAGTCACCGGGGAGCTGTTTTTT
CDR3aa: CASSRGTVTGELFF

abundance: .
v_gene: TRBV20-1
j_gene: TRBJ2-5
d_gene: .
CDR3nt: TGCAGTGCTCGGAAGCAACTAGAGACCCAGTACTTC
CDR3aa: CSARKQLETQYF

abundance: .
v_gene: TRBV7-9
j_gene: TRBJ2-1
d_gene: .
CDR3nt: TGTGCCAGCAGCTTGGGGTCTGAGCGTGAGCAGTTCTTC
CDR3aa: CASSLGSEREQFF

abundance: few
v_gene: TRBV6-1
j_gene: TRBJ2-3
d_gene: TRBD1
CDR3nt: TGTGCCAGCAGTGTCCCGGGACAGGGAAGAAATACGCAGTATTTT
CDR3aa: CASSVPGQGRNTQYF

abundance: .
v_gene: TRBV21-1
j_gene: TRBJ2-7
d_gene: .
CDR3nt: TGTGCCAGCAGCCCGAAGGTTCGGACTAGCGGGCCTAGCACCTACGAGCAGTACTTC
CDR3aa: CASSPKVRTSGPSTYEQYF

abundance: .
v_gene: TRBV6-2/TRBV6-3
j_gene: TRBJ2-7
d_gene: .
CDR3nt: TGTGCCAGCAGTTACCTCCACTCCTTCTACGAGCAGTACTTC
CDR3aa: CASSYLHSFYEQYF

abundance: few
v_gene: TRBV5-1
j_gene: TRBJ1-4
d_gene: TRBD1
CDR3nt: TGCGCCAGCAGCTTGGGACAGGGGCTCCCTAATGAAAAACTGTTTTTT
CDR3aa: CASSLGQGLPNEKLFF

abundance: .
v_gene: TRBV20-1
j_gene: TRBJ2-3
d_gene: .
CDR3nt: TGCAGTGCTAGTACCCTCCCGGAGGGGAGTCAGGTCACAGATACGCAGTATTTT
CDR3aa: CSASTLPEGSQVTDTQYF

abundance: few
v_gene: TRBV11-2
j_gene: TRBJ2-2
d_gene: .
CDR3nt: TGTGCCAGCAGCTTATTTCAGGGGTTCGGGGCGGGGACCGGGGAGCTGTTTTTT
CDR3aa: CASSLFQGFGAGTGELFF

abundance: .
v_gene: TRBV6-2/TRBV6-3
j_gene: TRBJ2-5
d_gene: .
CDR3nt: TGTGCCAGCAGTTACGCAGGGAGACAAGAGACCCAGTACTTC
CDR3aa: CASSYAGRQETQYF

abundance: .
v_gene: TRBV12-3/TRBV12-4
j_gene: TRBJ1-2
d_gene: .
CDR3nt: TGTGCCAGCAGTTCCCAGGCCGGGGACTATGGCTACACCTTC
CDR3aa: CASSSQAGDYGYTF

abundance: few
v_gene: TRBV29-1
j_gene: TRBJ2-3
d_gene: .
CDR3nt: TGCAGCGTTGTCCCGCATCCTGCTACGCAGTATTTT
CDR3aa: CSVVPHPATQYF

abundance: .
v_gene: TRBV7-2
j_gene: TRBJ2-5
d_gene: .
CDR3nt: TGTGCCAGCAGCTTAGCGATGTCGGAGGGAGAGACCCAGTACTTC
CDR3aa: CASSLAMSEGETQYF

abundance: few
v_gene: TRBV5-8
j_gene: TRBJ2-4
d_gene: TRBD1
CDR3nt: TGTGCCAGCAGCCGCCTGGGACAGACTGGGTACTTC
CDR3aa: CASSRLGQTGYF

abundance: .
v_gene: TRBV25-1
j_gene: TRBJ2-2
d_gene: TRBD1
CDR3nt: TGTGCCAGCAGTGGGATACGGACAGGGGTTGGTGATACCGGGGAGCTGTTTTTT
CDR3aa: CASSGIRTGVGDTGELFF

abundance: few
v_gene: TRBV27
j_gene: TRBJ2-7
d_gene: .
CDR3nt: TGTGCCAGCAGTTTGTTGGGCCATTCCTACGAGCAGTACTTC
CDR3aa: CASSLLGHSYEQYF

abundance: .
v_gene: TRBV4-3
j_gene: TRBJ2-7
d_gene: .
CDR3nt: TGCGCCAGCAGCCGCACCGGGACACCCTACGAGCAGTACTTC
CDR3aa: CASSRTGTPYEQYF

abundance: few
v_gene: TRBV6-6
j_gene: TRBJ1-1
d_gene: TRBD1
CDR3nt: TGTGCCATCCGGACAGGGGACACTGAAGCTTTCTTT
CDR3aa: CAIRTGDTEAFF

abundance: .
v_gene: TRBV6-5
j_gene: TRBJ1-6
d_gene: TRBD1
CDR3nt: TGTGCCAGCAGTTACTCCCCCAGACAGGGAGGGAATTCACCCCTCCACTTT
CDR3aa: CASSYSPRQGGNSPLHF

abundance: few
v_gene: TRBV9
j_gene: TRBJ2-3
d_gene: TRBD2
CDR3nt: TGTGCCAGCAGCCCAGGGACTAGCGGGGGACTGAGCACAGATACGCAGTATTTT
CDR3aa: CASSPGTSGGLSTDTQYF

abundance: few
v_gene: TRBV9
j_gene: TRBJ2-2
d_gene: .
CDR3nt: TGTGCCAGCAGCGTCCGGACCGGGGAGCTGTTTTTT
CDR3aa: CASSVRTGELFF

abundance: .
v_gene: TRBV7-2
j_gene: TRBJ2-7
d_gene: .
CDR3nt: TGTGCCAGCAGCTTAGCCCGCCGGCTAGCTTACGAGCAGTACTTC
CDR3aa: CASSLARRLAYEQYF